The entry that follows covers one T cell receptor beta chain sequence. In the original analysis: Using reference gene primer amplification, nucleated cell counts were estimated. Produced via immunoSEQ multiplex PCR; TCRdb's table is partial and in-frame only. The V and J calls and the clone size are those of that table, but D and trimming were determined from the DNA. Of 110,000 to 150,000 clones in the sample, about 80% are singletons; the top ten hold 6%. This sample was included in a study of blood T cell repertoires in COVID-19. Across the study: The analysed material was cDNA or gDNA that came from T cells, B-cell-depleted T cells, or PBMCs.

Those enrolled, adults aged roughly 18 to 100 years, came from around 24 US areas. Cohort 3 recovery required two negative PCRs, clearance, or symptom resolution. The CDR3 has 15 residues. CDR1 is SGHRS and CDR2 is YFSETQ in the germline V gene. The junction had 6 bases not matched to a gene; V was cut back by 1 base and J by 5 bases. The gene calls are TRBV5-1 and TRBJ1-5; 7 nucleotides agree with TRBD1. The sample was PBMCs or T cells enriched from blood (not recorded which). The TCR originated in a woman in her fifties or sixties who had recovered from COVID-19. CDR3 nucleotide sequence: TGCGCCAGCAGCTTGACGGTAGGACAGGATCAGCCCCAGCATTTT. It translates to CASSLTVGQDQPQHF.